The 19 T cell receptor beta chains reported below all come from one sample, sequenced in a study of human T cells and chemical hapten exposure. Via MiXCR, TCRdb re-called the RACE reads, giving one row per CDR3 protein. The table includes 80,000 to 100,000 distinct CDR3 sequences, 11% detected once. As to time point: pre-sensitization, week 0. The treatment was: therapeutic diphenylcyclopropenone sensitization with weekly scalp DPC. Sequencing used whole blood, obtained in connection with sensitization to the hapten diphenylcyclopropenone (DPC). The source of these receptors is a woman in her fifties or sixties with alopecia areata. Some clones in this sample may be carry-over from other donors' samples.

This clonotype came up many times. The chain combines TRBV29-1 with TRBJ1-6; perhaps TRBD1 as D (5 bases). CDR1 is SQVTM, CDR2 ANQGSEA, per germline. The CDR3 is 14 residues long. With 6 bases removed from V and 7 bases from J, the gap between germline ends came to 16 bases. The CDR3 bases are TGCAGCGTGCGGGACGGCTTTTCAAATTCACCCCTCCACTTT. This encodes CSVRDGFSNSPLHF.

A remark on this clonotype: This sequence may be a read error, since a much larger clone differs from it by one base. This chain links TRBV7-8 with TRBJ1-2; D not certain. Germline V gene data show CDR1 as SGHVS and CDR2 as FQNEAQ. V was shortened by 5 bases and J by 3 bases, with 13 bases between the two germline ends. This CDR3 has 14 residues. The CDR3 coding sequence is TGTGCCAGCAGCGGGCTGGGAGTTGACTATGGCTACACCTTC. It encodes CASSGLGVDYGYTF.

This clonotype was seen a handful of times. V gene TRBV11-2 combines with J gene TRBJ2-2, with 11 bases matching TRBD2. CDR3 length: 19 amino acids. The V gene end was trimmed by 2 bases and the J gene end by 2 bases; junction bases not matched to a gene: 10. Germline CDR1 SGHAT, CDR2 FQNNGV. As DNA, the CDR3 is TGTGCCAGCAGCTTAATAGCGGGGGGGACCAATAGAAACACCGGGGAGCTGTTTTTT. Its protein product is CASSLIAGGTNRNTGELFF.

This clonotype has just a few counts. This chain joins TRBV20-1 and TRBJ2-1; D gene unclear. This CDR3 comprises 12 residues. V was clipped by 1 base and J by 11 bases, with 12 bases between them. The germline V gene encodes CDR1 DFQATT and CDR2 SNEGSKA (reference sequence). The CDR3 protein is CSARANEGKQFF. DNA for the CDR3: TGCAGTGCTAGAGCCAACGAAGGCAAGCAGTTCTTC.

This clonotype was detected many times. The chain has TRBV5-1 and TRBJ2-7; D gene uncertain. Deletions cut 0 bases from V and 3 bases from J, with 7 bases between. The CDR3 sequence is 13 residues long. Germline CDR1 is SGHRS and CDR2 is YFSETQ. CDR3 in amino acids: CASSLEQSYEQYF. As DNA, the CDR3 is TGCGCCAGCAGCTTGGAACAGAGCTACGAGCAGTACTTC.

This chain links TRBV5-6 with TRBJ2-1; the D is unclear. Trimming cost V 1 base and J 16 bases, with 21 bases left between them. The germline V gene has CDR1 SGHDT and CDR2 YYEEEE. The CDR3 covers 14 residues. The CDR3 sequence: CASSLRSSASTYFF. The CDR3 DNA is TGTGCCAGCAGCTTGCGGTCTTCTGCATCAACGTATTTCTTC.

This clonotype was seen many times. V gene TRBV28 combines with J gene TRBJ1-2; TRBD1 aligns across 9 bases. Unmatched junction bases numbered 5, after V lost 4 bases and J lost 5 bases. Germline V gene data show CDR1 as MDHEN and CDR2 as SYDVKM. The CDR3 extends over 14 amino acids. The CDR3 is CASSSADRGYGYTF. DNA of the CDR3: TGTGCCAGCAGTTCAGCGGACAGGGGATATGGCTACACCTTC.

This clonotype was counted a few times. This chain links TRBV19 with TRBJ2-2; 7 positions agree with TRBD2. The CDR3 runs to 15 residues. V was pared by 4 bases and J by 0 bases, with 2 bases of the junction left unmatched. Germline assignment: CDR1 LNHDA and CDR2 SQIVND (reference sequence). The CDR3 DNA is TGTGCCAGTAGTAGTCTAGCGGCGAACACCGGGGAGCTGTTTTTT. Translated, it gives CASSSLAANTGELFF. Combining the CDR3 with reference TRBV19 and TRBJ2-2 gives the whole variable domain DGGITQSPKYLFRKEGQNVTLSCEQNLNHDAMYWYRQDPGQGLRLIYYSQIVNDFQKGDIAEGYSVSREKKESFPLTVTSAQKNPTAFYLCASSSLAANTGELFFGEGSRLTVL.

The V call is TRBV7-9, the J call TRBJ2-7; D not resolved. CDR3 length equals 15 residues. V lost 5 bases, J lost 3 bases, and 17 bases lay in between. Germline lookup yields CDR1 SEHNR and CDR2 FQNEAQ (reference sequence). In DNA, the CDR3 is TGTGCCAGCAGCCATAACCCCGAGTTGGGCTACGAGCAGTACTTC. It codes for CASSHNPELGYEQYF.

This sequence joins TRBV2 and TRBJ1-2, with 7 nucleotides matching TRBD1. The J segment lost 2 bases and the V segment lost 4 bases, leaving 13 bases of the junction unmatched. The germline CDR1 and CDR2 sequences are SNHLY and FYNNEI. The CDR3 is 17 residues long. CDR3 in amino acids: CASSGQGAIMGNYGYTF. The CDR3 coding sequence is TGTGCCAGCAGTGGACAGGGAGCAATAATGGGGAACTATGGCTACACCTTC.

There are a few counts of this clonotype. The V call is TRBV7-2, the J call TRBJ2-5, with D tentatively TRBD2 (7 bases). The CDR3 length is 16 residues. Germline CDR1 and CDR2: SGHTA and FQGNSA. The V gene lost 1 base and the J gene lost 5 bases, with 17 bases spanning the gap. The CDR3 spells CASSLEGGAASETQYF. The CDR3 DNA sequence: TGTGCCAGCAGCTTAGAAGGGGGGGCCGCTTCGGAGACCCAGTACTTC.

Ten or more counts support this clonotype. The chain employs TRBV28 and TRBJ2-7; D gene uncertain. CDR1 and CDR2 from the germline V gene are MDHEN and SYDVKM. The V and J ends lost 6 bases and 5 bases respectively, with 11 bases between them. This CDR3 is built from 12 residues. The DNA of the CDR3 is TGTGCCAGCAGCCCCCGACTCCACGAGCAGTACTTC. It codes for CASSPRLHEQYF.

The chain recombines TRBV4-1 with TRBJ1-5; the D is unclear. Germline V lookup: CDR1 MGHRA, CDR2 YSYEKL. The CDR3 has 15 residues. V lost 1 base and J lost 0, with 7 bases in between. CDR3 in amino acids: CASSQGWGSNQPQHF. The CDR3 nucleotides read TGCGCCAGCAGCCAAGGTTGGGGTAGCAATCAGCCCCAGCATTTT.

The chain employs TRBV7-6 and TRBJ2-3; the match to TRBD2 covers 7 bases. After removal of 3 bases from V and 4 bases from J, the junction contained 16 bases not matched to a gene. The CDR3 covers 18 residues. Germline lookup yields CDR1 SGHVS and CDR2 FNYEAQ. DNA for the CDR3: TGTGCCAGCAGCTTGGTGGGAGCGGGGCCACCCCGGGCAGATACGCAGTATTTT. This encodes CASSLVGAGPPRADTQYF.

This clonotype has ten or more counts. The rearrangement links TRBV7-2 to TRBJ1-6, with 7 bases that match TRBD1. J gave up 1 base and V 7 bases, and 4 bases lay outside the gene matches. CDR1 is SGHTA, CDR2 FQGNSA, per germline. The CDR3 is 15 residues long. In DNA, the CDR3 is TGTGCCAGCACCCAGGGGGAGTCCTATAATTCACCCCTCCACTTT. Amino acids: CASTQGESYNSPLHF.

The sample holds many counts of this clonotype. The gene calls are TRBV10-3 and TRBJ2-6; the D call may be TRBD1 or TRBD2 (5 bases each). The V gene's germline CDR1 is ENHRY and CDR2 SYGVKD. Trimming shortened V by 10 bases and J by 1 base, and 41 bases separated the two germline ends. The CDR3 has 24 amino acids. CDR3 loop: CATHSGPGPNRGANYRSGANVLTF. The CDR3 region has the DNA TGTGCCACCCACTCGGGTCCCGGGCCCAATAGAGGGGCCAACTACCGTTCTGGGGCCAACGTCCTGACTTTC.

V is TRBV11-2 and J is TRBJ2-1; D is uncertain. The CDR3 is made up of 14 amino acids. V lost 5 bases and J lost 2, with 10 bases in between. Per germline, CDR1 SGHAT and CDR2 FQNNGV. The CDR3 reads CASSPHRAYNEQFF. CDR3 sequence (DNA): TGTGCCAGCAGCCCGCACCGGGCCTACAATGAGCAGTTCTTC.

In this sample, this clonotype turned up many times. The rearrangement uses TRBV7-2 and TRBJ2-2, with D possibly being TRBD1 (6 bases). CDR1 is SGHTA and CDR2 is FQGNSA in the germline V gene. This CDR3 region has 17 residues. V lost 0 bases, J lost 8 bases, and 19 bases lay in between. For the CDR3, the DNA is TGTGCCAGCAGCTTAGCGTCCGGGACAATCAAGAGGGGGGAGCTGTTTTTT. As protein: CASSLASGTIKRGELFF.

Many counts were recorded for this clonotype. The CDR3 protein is CASSQGNISPLHF. DNA for the CDR3: TGCGCCAGCAGCCAAGGGAATATTTCACCCCTCCACTTT. This chain joins TRBV4-1 and TRBJ1-6; D is unresolved. This CDR3 spans 13 amino acids. V lost 1 base and J lost 9, with 7 bases in between. Per germline, CDR1 MGHRA and CDR2 YSYEKL.